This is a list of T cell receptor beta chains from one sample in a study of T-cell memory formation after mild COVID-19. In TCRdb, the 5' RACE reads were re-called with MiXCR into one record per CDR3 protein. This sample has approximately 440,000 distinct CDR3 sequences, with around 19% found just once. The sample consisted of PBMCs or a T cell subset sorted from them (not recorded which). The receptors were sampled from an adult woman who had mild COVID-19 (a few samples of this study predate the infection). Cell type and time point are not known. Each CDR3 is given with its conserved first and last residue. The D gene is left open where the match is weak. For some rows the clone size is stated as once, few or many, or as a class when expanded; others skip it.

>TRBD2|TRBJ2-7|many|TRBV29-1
TGCAGCGTGCGGACTAGCGGGAGCGAGCAGTACTTC
CSVRTSGSEQYF
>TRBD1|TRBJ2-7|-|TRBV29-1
TGCAGCGTTTTGACAGGGGTCTCCTACGAGCAGTACTTC
CSVLTGVSYEQYF
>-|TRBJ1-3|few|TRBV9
TGTGCCAGCAGCCCGGCGATGGGACGCGGTGGAAACACCATATATTTT
CASSPAMGRGGNTIYF
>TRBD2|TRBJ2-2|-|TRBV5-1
TGCGCCAGCAGCATCCGACTAGCGGGTAGCACCGGGGAGCTGTTTTTT
CASSIRLAGSTGELFF
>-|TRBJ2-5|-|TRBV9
TGTGCCAGCAGCGTAGGGAGGGCTCGGGAGACCCAGTACTTC
CASSVGRARETQYF
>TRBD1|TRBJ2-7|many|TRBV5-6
TGTGCCAGCAGCTTAGGACAGGACTACGAGCAGTACTTC
CASSLGQDYEQYF
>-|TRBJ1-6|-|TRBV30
TGTGCCTGGGTGTCGGGGAACAATTCACCCCTCCACTTT
CAWVSGNNSPLHF
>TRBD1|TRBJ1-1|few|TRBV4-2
TGTGCCAGCAGCCAACGGACAGGGCAAAACACTGAAGCTTTCTTT
CASSQRTGQNTEAFF
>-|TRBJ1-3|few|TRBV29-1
TGCAGCGTTGGGACCTCAAGAAACACCATATATTTT
CSVGTSRNTIYF
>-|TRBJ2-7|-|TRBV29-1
TGCGCGTTGCGGGGCTACGAGCAGTACTTC
CALRGYEQYF
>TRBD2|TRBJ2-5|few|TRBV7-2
TGTGCCAGCAGCTCGGGACTAGCGGGGAGTGTAAAAGAGACCCAGTACTTC
CASSSGLAGSVKETQYF
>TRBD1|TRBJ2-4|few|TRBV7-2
TGTGCCAGCAGCCCAACAGGGGTAGGGGTAGCCAAAAACATTCAGTACTTC
CASSPTGVGVAKNIQYF
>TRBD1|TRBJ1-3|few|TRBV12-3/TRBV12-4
TGTGCCAGCAGATTTACGCAGGGGGTTCACACCATATATTTT
CASRFTQGVHTIYF
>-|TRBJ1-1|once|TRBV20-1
TGCAGTGCTAGATTCCAGGGACGGGGGAACACTGAAGCTTTCTTT
CSARFQGRGNTEAFF
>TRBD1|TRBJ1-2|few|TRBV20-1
TGCAGTGCCCTGGGACAGGGCTACCCCCTTAACTATGGCTACACCTTC
CSALGQGYPLNYGYTF
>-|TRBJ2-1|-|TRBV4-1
TGCGCCAGCAGCCAAGGAAAGCCTTCGGGCTTC
CASSQGKPSGF
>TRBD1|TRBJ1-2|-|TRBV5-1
TGCGCCAGCAGCATTACAGGGGCTGGTGGCTACACCTTC
CASSITGAGGYTF
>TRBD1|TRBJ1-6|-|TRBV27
TGTGCCAGCAAAGGCAGGGGGAATTCACCCCTCCACTTT
CASKGRGNSPLHF
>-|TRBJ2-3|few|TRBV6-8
TGTGCCAGCAGTTACTCGAGGGCCCCCGACAGGCTGAGGACAGATACGCAGTATTTT
CASSYSRAPDRLRTDTQYF
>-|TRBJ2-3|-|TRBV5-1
TGCGCCAGCAGCTTGGACCTCGGGCACAGCACAGATACGCAGTATTTT
CASSLDLGHSTDTQYF
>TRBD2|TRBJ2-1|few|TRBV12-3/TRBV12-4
TGTGCCAGCAGGGGACTAGCCTATGAGCAGTTCTTC
CASRGLAYEQFF
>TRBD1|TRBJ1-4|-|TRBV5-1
TGCGCCAGCAGCTCCGGGGGGGACAGGTCCGAAAAACTGTTTTTT
CASSSGGDRSEKLFF
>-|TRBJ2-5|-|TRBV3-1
TGTGCCAGCTCCCTCCTGGGGGAGTTGAAGACCCAGTACTTC
CASSLLGELKTQYF
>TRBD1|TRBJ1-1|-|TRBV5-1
TGCGCCAGCAGCTTGGGCCTTAGAGGACAGGGCAACACTGAAGCTTTCTTT
CASSLGLRGQGNTEAFF
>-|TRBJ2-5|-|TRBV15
TGTGCCACCAGCAGAGATGGGGTAGGGGAGACCCAGTACTTC
CATSRDGVGETQYF
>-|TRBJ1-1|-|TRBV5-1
TGCGCCAGCAGCTTGGTGGCGGGCTCCCCTGAAGCTTTCTTT
CASSLVAGSPEAFF
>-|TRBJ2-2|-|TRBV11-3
TGTGCCAGCAGCTTCCCGAGGGTAGCGGCTTCACCCGGGGAGCTGTTTTTT
CASSFPRVAASPGELFF
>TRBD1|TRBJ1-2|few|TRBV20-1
TGCAGTGTTTCGGGACAGGGAGGTGGCTACACCTTC
CSVSGQGGGYTF
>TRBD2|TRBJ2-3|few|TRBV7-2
TGTGCCAGCAGCTTAGTTTTGTGGGGGCGGGAGGGCCAAGATACGCAGTATTTT
CASSLVLWGREGQDTQYF
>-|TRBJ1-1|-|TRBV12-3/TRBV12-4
TGTGCCAGCAGTTTTAAGGAACTGAACACTGAAGCTTTCTTT
CASSFKELNTEAFF
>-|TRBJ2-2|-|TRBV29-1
TGCAGCGTGTCAGGGCCCTCGAACACCGGGGAGCTGTTTTTT
CSVSGPSNTGELFF
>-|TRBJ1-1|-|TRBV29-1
TGCAGCGCCCAGGGAGGGGTCACTGAAGCTTTCTTT
CSAQGGVTEAFF
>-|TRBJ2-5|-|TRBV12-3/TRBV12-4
TGTGCCAGCGGTCGGAATGTCGAGACCCAGTACTTC
CASGRNVETQYF
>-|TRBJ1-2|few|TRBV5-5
TGTGCCAGCAGCTCCTCGGATCTGGGTGGGCAATCCTATGGCTACACCTTC
CASSSSDLGGQSYGYTF
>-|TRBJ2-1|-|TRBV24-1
TGTGCCACCAGTCGAATTAAGATCGGGACGACGCCAGAGGAGCAGTTCTTC
CATSRIKIGTTPEEQFF
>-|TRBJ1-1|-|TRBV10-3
TGTGCCATCAAGCGGTTTGGAATCCCTGAAGCTTTCTTT
CAIKRFGIPEAFF
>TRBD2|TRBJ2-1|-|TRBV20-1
TGCAGTGCTAGACGGAGCGGGGGTAGCTCCTACAATGAGCAGTTCTTC
CSARRSGGSSYNEQFF
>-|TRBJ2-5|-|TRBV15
TGTGCCACCAGCAGAGATCTCAGGCAAGAGACCCAGTACTTC
CATSRDLRQETQYF
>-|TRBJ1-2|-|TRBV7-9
TGTGCCAGCAGCCTGTCGGGAGATGATGGCTACACCTTC
CASSLSGDDGYTF
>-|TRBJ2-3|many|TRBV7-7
TGTGCCAGCAGCTTAGCAGAGGCAGATACGCAGTATTTT
CASSLAEADTQYF
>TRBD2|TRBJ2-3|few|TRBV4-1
TGCGCCAGCAGCCACCCAACCGGCGGGGGGGCGAAAGATACGCAGTATTTT
CASSHPTGGGAKDTQYF
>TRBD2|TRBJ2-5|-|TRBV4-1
TGCGCCAGCAGCCAGGGGACTATCAAAGAAGAGACCCAGTACTTC
CASSQGTIKEETQYF
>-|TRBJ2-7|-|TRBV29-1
TGCAGCGTTGAAGTTGGGGACGGCACCTACGAGCAGTACTTC
CSVEVGDGTYEQYF